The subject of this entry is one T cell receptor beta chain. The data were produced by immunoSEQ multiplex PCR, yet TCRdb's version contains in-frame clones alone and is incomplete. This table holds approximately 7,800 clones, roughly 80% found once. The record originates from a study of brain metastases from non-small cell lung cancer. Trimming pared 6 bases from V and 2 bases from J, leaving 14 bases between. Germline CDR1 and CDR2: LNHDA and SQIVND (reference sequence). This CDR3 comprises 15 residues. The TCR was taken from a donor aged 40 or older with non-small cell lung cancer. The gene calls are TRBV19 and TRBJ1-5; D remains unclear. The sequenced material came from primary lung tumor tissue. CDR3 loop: CASSPGGGRNQPQHF. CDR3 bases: TGTGCCAGTAGCCCGGGCGGTGGTCGCAATCAGCCCCAGCATTTT.